The sequence of this TCR beta chain was determined in a study of shared clonotypes between healthy human individuals. The method was immunoSEQ multiplex PCR; TCRdb's version includes in-frame clones alone and lacks a portion of them. The sample records fewer than 850,000 clones, approximately 97% being singletons. CD45RO-negative cells were positively selected for CCR7, leaving out terminally differentiated effector memory CD45RA+ cells. Sequenced sample: naive CD8+ T cells sorted from blood. The clonotype was recovered from a man younger than 45 in good health.

The CDR3 protein is CSVESWGEEAETQYF. The DNA of the CDR3 is TGCAGCGTTGAGAGCTGGGGCGAGGAGGCGGAGACCCAGTACTTC. The rearrangement joins TRBV29-1 to TRBJ2-5; D could derive from TRBD1 or TRBD2 (5 bases each). This CDR3 region has 15 residues. Germline CDR1 SQVTM, CDR2 ANQGSEA. Trimming pared 3 bases from V and 5 bases from J, leaving 19 bases between.